This T cell receptor beta chain originates from a study of immune heterogeneity within non-small cell lung tumors. The wider study: There was 1 tumor not otherwise specified, along with approximately 10 non-squamous carcinomas and 4 squamous cell carcinomas. Findings and limits, study-wide: There were identical dominant CDR3 beta clonotypes recurring across tumor sites within a patient, together with site-unique high-frequency clones. Patients largely differed in their high-frequency T-cell receptor beta clonotypes. Local T-cell clonality and local tumor mutational burden correlated moderately but significantly (R about 0.34).

Note on this clonotype: No antigen is known for it.

The CDR3 loop spans 15 amino acids. Trimming took off 0 bases at V and 4 bases at J, with 11 bases between the two ends. Germline V gives CDR1 KGHDR, CDR2 SFDVKD. Genomic DNA extracted from bulk tumor tissue served as template. A total of 600 ng was used per sample. Several biopsies per primary tumor were taken during surgery, spaced as far apart as possible. Patients with untreated, newly diagnosed non-small cell lung cancer underwent curative surgery. Amplification of the TCR beta CDR3 was achieved through multiplex PCR with 32 V and 13 J primers. MiXCR was run by TCRdb on the multiplex PCR reads, yielding one entry per CDR3 protein. The profile shows under 35,000 distinct CDR3 sequences, about 29% of them singletons.

What was sequenced was lung tumor tissue. This TCR derives from a man in his forties with non-small cell lung cancer. The chain combines TRBV24-1 with TRBJ2-5, with D possibly being TRBD2 (6 bases). Written as DNA, the CDR3 is TGTGCCACCAGTGATTTGGGGGGGTGGAGAGAGACCCAGTACTTC. Its protein product is CATSDLGGWRETQYF.